Below are 22 T cell receptor beta chains sequenced from a single sample in a study of control samples from healthy donors and cancer patients. Libraries were prepared by immunoSEQ multiplex PCR; TCRdb keeps only in-frame clonotypes and omits some of them. The sample records 55,000 to 70,000 clones, around 90% being singletons. The source material was PBMCs. Receptors were obtained from a man aged 55 to 70 with colorectal cancer.

The chain is built from TRBV4-1 and TRBJ1-4, with 7 positions matching TRBD1. Germline loops: CDR1 MGHRA, CDR2 YSYEKL. The CDR3 totals 15 residues. J was trimmed by 8 bases and V by 4 bases; bases with no gene match: 10. CDR3 sequence: CASSLRTGDLEKLFF. The DNA for the CDR3 is TGCGCCAGCAGCCTCCGAACAGGGGATTTAGAAAAACTGTTTTTT.

The chain is built from TRBV13 and TRBJ1-5; a weak D match, TRBD1 (5 bases). CDR3 length: 16 amino acids. The germline CDR1 and CDR2 sequences are PRHDT and FYEKMQ (reference sequence). V lost 0 bases to trimming and J lost 3 bases, with 12 bases between them. CDR3 sequence: CASSLGPQGANQPQHF. The CDR3 nucleotides are TGTGCCAGCAGCTTAGGCCCCCAAGGGGCCAATCAGCCCCAGCATTTT.

This chain uses TRBV6-2 or TRBV6-3 with TRBJ2-3, with 12 bases that match TRBD2. V lost 5 bases, J lost 5 bases, and 5 bases stayed unmatched. Germline V gene data show CDR1 as MNHEY and CDR2 as SVGEGT. This CDR3 contains 15 residues. DNA for the CDR3: TGTGCCAGCAGTCGGACTAGCGGGGTGGGAGATACGCAGTATTTT. Translation: CASSRTSGVGDTQYF.

This chain connects TRBV2 to TRBJ2-7, with no clear D. This CDR3 spans 12 amino acids. Trimming stripped 8 bases from V and 2 bases from J, with 10 bases between. Germline values: CDR1 SNHLY, CDR2 FYNNEI. CDR3 DNA sequence: TGTGCCAGCCGTGGCGGCGCCTACGAGCAGTACTTC. Amino acids: CASRGGAYEQYF.

V gene TRBV6-2 or TRBV6-3 combines with J gene TRBJ1-2; D is unresolved. Germline-derived CDR1 and CDR2 are MNHEY and SVGEGT. The CDR3 totals 16 residues. Trimming shortened V by 0 bases and J by 2 bases, and 13 bases separated the two germline ends. CDR3: CASSYSSGSANYGYTF. The CDR3 nucleotides read TGTGCCAGCAGTTACTCTTCTGGGTCGGCAAACTATGGCTACACCTTC.

This sequence joins TRBV3-1 (or the pseudogene TRBV3-2) and TRBJ2-7; D is undetermined. In germline, CDR1 is LGHDT, CDR2 YNNKEL (reference sequence). Trimming shortened V by 5 bases and J by 5 bases, and 13 bases separated the two germline ends. The CDR3 has 13 amino acids. The CDR3 region is CASSALPGHEQYF. As DNA, the CDR3 is TGTGCCAGCAGCGCCCTCCCGGGCCACGAGCAGTACTTC.

The chain employs TRBV7-2 and TRBJ2-2; possibly TRBD2 for D (5 bases). The CDR3 is made up of 13 amino acids. CDR1 and CDR2 (germline): SGHTA, FQGNSA. Trimming stripped 4 bases from V and 4 bases from J, with 7 bases between. The CDR3 DNA reads as TGTGCCAGCAGCTCTCGGGGCACCGGGGAGCTGTTTTTT. Its protein product is CASSSRGTGELFF.

The chain combines TRBV6-5 with TRBJ1-4; D is perhaps TRBD1 (5 bases). This CDR3 has 15 amino acids. Germline-derived CDR1 and CDR2 are MNHEY and SVGAGI. Trimming cost V 5 bases and J 3 bases, with 13 bases left between them. This chain's CDR3 is CASSRAGRSNEKLFF. CDR3 DNA sequence: TGTGCCAGCAGTAGGGCAGGGAGGTCTAATGAAAAACTGTTTTTT.

The chain is built from TRBV19 and TRBJ2-3; no reliable D call. V was cut by 6 bases and J by 4 bases, with 5 bases left in between. Germline V CDR1 and CDR2: LNHDA, SQIVND (reference sequence). The CDR3 consists of 11 residues. CDR3 protein: CASRGSDTQYF. Here the CDR3 DNA reads TGTGCCAGTAGGGGGTCAGATACGCAGTATTTT.

V and J are TRBV19 and TRBJ1-5; 8 bases are shared with TRBD1. The CDR3 spans 15 residues. The V gene's germline CDR1 is LNHDA and CDR2 SQIVND (reference sequence). The V and J ends lost 3 bases and 6 bases, in that order; junction bases with no gene match: 7. CDR3 nucleotide sequence: TGTGCCAGTAGTATGGGAGGGACAGGAAGTCAGCCCCAGCATTTT. It codes for CASSMGGTGSQPQHF. The full variable domain, in which reference TRBV19 and TRBJ1-5 provide the parts outside the CDR3, is DGGITQSPKYLFRKEGQNVTLSCEQNLNHDAMYWYRQDPGQGLRLIYYSQIVNDFQKGDIAEGYSVSREKKESFPLTVTSAQKNPTAFYLCASSMGGTGSQPQHFGDGTRLSIL.

The rearrangement uses TRBV12-5 and TRBJ1-1; 11 nucleotides line up with TRBD1. The junction had 4 bases not matched to a gene; V was cut back by 2 bases and J by 2 bases. The CDR3 length is 16 residues. CDR1 is LGHNT and CDR2 is FRNRAP in the germline V gene. The CDR3: CASGLRGTGGNTEAFF. The CDR3 region has the DNA TGTGCTAGTGGTTTGAGGGGGACAGGGGGTAACACTGAAGCTTTCTTT.

The chain joins TRBV5-1 to TRBJ2-5; D is uncertain. The CDR3 spans 14 residues. Between the trimmed V and J ends, which lost 0 bases and 2 bases, there was a span of 8 bases. Germline CDR1 SGHRS, CDR2 YFSETQ. The CDR3 coding sequence is TGCGCCAGCAGCTTGGCCGGATCTCAAGAGACCCAGTACTTC. It translates to CASSLAGSQETQYF.

The genes are TRBV18 and TRBJ2-5; 13 bases line up with TRBD2. CDR1 and CDR2 (germline): KGHSH, LQKENI. J was trimmed by 1 base and V by 6 bases; bases with no gene match: 5. CDR3 length: 16 amino acids. The CDR3: CASSRGTSGTQETQYF. DNA of the CDR3: TGTGCCAGCTCGAGGGGGACTAGCGGGACCCAAGAGACCCAGTACTTC.

This clone was picked up a small number of times. The V gene is TRBV3-1 (or the pseudogene TRBV3-2), the J gene TRBJ1-2, with 7 bases lining up with TRBD1. J was trimmed by 8 bases and V by 7 bases; bases with no gene match: 16. The germline gives CDR1 LGHDT, CDR2 YNNKEL (reference sequence). The CDR3 length is 15 residues. In DNA form, the CDR3 reads TGTGCCAGCACATCTAAATTCGGACAGGACTCCGGCTACACCTTC. It specifies CASTSKFGQDSGYTF.

This clone was recorded only once. The V call is TRBV6-2 or TRBV6-3, the J call TRBJ2-5; TRBD1 aligns across 8 bases. The junction had 6 bases not matched to a gene; V was cut back by 5 bases and J by 7 bases. The length of the CDR3 is 13 residues. Looked up from germline, CDR1 is MNHEY and CDR2 is SVGEGT. Here the CDR3 reads CASSRQGTGTQYF. The CDR3 bases are TGTGCCAGCAGTCGACAGGGGACCGGGACCCAGTACTTC.

The chain uses TRBV5-1 and TRBJ1-5, with D maybe TRBD1 (5 bases). Germline V gene lookup returns CDR1 SGHRS and CDR2 YFSETQ. Trimming pared 0 bases from V and 0 bases from J, leaving 10 bases between. This CDR3 comprises 16 residues. Here the CDR3 reads CASSLDGGNSNQPQHF. The CDR3 DNA reads as TGCGCCAGCAGCTTGGATGGGGGTAATAGCAATCAGCCCCAGCATTTT.

The chain has TRBV25-1 and TRBJ1-1; 7 bases line up with TRBD1. CDR3 length equals 13 residues. In germline, CDR1 is MGHDK, CDR2 SYGVNS. Germline trimming cut 4 bases from V and 11 bases from J; bases unmatched to any gene: 10. The CDR3: CASSAGTEGRAFF. The CDR3 DNA reads TGTGCCAGCAGTGCCGGGACAGAGGGTCGGGCTTTCTTT.

This clone was seen once. This chain joins TRBV30 and TRBJ2-3; D call uncertain. The V end lost 1 base, the J end lost 3 bases, and 5 bases lay between the germline ends. Germline CDR1 and CDR2: GTSNPN and SVGIG (reference sequence). The CDR3 is 12 amino acids. The CDR3 nucleotides are TGTGCCTGGAGTGCCCTTACAGATACGCAGTATTTT. Its protein product is CAWSALTDTQYF.

This chain joins TRBV5-4 and TRBJ2-1, with 8 positions matching TRBD1. Germline CDR1 SGHNT, CDR2 YYREEE (reference sequence). V lost 4 bases, J lost 10 bases, and 13 bases stayed unmatched. CDR3 length: 15 amino acids. The CDR3 nucleotides read TGTGCCAGCAGCCTCGGACAGGGCGCTCACACCGAGCAGTTCTTC. Translation: CASSLGQGAHTEQFF.

The V and J genes are TRBV4-1 and TRBJ2-7; 8 bases match TRBD1. CDR3 length: 15 amino acids. CDR1 and CDR2 (germline): MGHRA, YSYEKL. V shed 4 bases and J 0 bases; nucleotides not matched to a gene: 5. The CDR3 region has the DNA TGCGCCAGCAGCCCCCCCGACAGGGGCTCCTACGAGCAGTACTTC. Translating it yields CASSPPDRGSYEQYF.

The chain couples TRBV6-5 to TRBJ2-7, with D perhaps TRBD2 (5 bases). Trimming removed 5 bases at V and 3 bases at J, with 17 bases between. CDR1 is MNHEY and CDR2 is SVGAGI in the germline V gene. There are 15 residues in the CDR3. This chain's CDR3 is CASSPSRGQIYEQYF. DNA for the CDR3: TGTGCCAGCAGTCCCTCCCGAGGGCAAATCTACGAGCAGTACTTC.

The chain combines TRBV9 with TRBJ1-4; D unresolved. Germline V gene data show CDR1 as SGDLS and CDR2 as YYNGEE. CDR3 size: 15 residues. V was pared by 0 bases and J by 8 bases, with 14 bases between. CDR3 sequence: CASSVGAQRLEKLFF. In DNA, the CDR3 is TGTGCCAGCAGCGTAGGGGCCCAGCGGTTAGAAAAACTGTTTTTT.